A single sample gave rise to the 32 T cell receptor beta chains below, sequenced in a study of beta chain features in type 1 diabetes. Findings and caveats of the study: Significant though moderate, a shortening of TCRB CDR3s appeared in all four CD4+ subsets of Type 1 diabetes patients.

Sequencing targeted expressed TCRB transcripts, as all isolated RNA had been reverse transcribed. Method: immunoSEQ multiplex PCR; TCRdb's copy keeps in-frame clones and lacks some. The sample lists about 160,000 clones; 8% to 8.5% were seen once. No antigens are known for them. The material sequenced was central memory CD4+ T cells from blood. These receptors were taken from a woman between 18 and 29 years old with type 1 diabetes.

There are a few counts of this clone. The rearrangement uses TRBV10-3 and TRBJ2-1; weak D call: TRBD2 (5 bases). The CDR3 extends over 11 amino acids. Germline assignment: CDR1 ENHRY and CDR2 SYGVKD. Trimming left V 4 bases short and J 7 bases short, with 5 bases between. The CDR3 region has the DNA TGTGCCATCAGTGGGGAGAATGAGCAGTTCTTC. Translating gives CAISGENEQFF.

This rearrangement joins TRBV4-3 to TRBJ2-7, with TRBD2 matching 9 bases. The germline V gene encodes CDR1 LGHNA and CDR2 YSLEER. The CDR3 covers 16 residues. The trim removed 1 base at V and 3 bases at J, leaving 7 bases unmatched. CDR3: CASSQGASGANYEQYF. CDR3 DNA sequence: TGCGCCAGCAGCCAAGGCGCTAGCGGGGCCAACTACGAGCAGTACTTC.

This clone has just a few counts. The chain joins TRBV7-2 to TRBJ2-7; D may be TRBD1 (6 bases). CDR3 length equals 15 residues. Germline V gene data show CDR1 as SGHTA and CDR2 as FQGNSA. The V end lost 1 base, the J end lost 1 base, and 11 bases lay between the germline ends. The CDR3 loop is CASSLGRGHSYEQYF. As DNA, the CDR3 is TGTGCCAGCAGCTTAGGCAGGGGTCATTCCTACGAGCAGTACTTC.

J is TRBJ2-5 and V is TRBV2; a possible D gene is TRBD2 (6 bases). Germline V gene lookup returns CDR1 SNHLY and CDR2 FYNNEI. V was shortened by 7 bases and J by 2 bases, with 14 bases between the two germline ends. The CDR3 runs 14 residues. The CDR3 DNA follows: TGTGCCAGCACCCAGGCGCGGGGACAAGAGACCCAGTACTTC. Translating it yields CASTQARGQETQYF.

This clone was seen more than once but under ten times. The chain has TRBV5-1 and TRBJ2-5; 14 bases map to TRBD2. The CDR3 runs 17 residues. Looked up from germline, CDR1 is SGHRS and CDR2 is YFSETQ. Losses at the gene ends were 4 bases for V and 2 bases for J; bases not matched to a gene: 7. CDR3 protein: CASSGGLAGGRQETQYF. DNA of the CDR3: TGCGCCAGCAGCGGTGGACTAGCGGGAGGAAGGCAAGAGACCCAGTACTTC.

This clone was found a few times. The CDR3, as DNA: TGTGCCAGCACGGGGGACGGGGCTGAAGCTTTCTTT. Translation: CASTGDGAEAFF. The chain combines TRBV14 with TRBJ1-1; perhaps TRBD1 as D (5 bases). The germline V and J ends were trimmed by 7 bases and 6 bases, with 12 bases remaining between them. The CDR3 runs 12 residues. Germline V gene data show CDR1 as SGHDN and CDR2 as FVKESK.

The gene calls are TRBV4-1 and TRBJ2-1; tentative D call: TRBD2 (6 bases). Per germline, CDR1 MGHRA and CDR2 YSYEKL. This CDR3 region has 13 residues. V was trimmed by 2 bases and J by 10 bases, leaving 12 bases between them. The CDR3 DNA reads as TGCGCCAGCAGCCAACCACTAGCAAGGGAGCAGTTCTTC. This translates into CASSQPLAREQFF.

There are a few counts of this clone. The chain uses TRBV11-2 and TRBJ1-1; 7 bases fit TRBD1. The ends lost 5 bases at V and 2 bases at J; junction bases unmatched: 2. This CDR3 is 13 amino acids long. Germline loops: CDR1 SGHAT, CDR2 FQNNGV. CDR3 nucleotide sequence: TGTGCCAGCAGCCGACAGGGTAACACTGAAGCTTTCTTT. Protein: CASSRQGNTEAFF. Full variable domain (missing parts from reference TRBV11-2 and TRBJ1-1): EAGVAQSPRYKIIEKRQSVAFWCNPISGHATLYWYQQILGQGPKLLIQFQNNGVVDDSQLPKDRFSAERLKGVDSTLKIQPAKLEDSAVYLCASSRQGNTEAFFGQGTRLTVV.

The chain recombines TRBV28 with TRBJ1-1, with D possibly TRBD1 on 6 matching bases. Between the trimmed V and J ends, which lost 6 bases and 5 bases, there was a span of 19 bases. Germline V gene data show CDR1 as MDHEN and CDR2 as SYDVKM. The CDR3 contains 15 residues. The CDR3 loop is CASRMTNRAGTEAFF. DNA for the CDR3: TGTGCCAGCAGGATGACCAACAGGGCCGGGACTGAAGCTTTCTTT.

The J gene is TRBJ2-3, the V gene TRBV11-1, with TRBD1 matching 10 bases. Germline values: CDR1 SGHAT, CDR2 FQDESV (reference sequence). The trim removed 5 bases at V and 1 base at J, leaving 3 bases unmatched. The CDR3 has 15 amino acids. CDR3 loop: CASSPGQGGTDTQYF. In nucleotides, the CDR3 is TGTGCCAGCAGCCCCGGACAGGGGGGCACAGATACGCAGTATTTT.

This clone was seen only a few times. The V call is TRBV25-1, the J call TRBJ1-2; D is perhaps TRBD1 (6 bases). Germline V gives CDR1 MGHDK, CDR2 SYGVNS. V lost 5 bases to trimming and J lost 3 bases, with 10 bases between them. This CDR3 is built from 13 residues. CDR3 protein: CASSRGADYGYTF. CDR3 nucleotide sequence: TGTGCCAGCAGTCGGGGGGCTGACTATGGCTACACCTTC.

This rearrangement joins TRBV19 to TRBJ2-7; possible D gene TRBD2, 6 bases. CDR3 length: 13 residues. CDR1 and CDR2 from the germline V gene are LNHDA and SQIVND (reference sequence). V lost 6 bases and J 0 bases, leaving 9 bases between the germline ends. CDR3 in amino acids: CASRPRGSYEQYF. In DNA, the CDR3 is TGTGCCAGTAGGCCGCGGGGCTCCTACGAGCAGTACTTC.

This rearrangement joins TRBV28 to TRBJ1-1; 9 positions agree with TRBD1. Unmatched junction bases numbered 14, after V lost 6 bases and J lost 12 bases. The germline V gene has CDR1 MDHEN and CDR2 SYDVKM. The CDR3 sequence is 14 residues long. CDR3 sequence: CASRAQGATIRSFF. CDR3 DNA sequence: TGTGCCAGCAGAGCACAGGGGGCCACGATTCGGTCTTTCTTT.

The sample holds a few counts of this clone. The rearrangement uses TRBV4-3 and TRBJ1-1, with 11 bases fitting TRBD1. Germline trimming cut 2 bases from V and 2 bases from J; bases unmatched to any gene: 4. Germline CDR1 LGHNA, CDR2 YSLEER. This CDR3 spans 16 amino acids. CDR3 in DNA: TGCGCCAGCAGCCAAATTGGGACAGGGGGTAACACTGAAGCTTTCTTT. It is translated as CASSQIGTGGNTEAFF.

The J gene is TRBJ2-7, the V gene TRBV7-6; no definite D call. The CDR3 runs to 14 residues. Per the germline V gene, CDR1 is SGHVS and CDR2 is FNYEAQ. Trimming removed 4 bases from V and 0 bases from J, with 10 bases in between. CDR3 sequence (DNA): TGTGCCAGCAGCTCCAATACTGTCTCCTACGAGCAGTACTTC. This encodes CASSSNTVSYEQYF.

This clone has just a few counts. The chain is built from TRBV25-1 and TRBJ2-2; D might be TRBD2 (6 bases). V was clipped by 7 bases and J by 3 bases, with 15 bases between them. There are 15 residues in the CDR3. Germline loops: CDR1 MGHDK, CDR2 SYGVNS. CDR3: CASTPWGDDTGELFF. The CDR3 nucleotides are TGTGCCAGCACCCCCTGGGGGGATGACACCGGGGAGCTGTTTTTT.

The chain uses TRBV19 and TRBJ2-1, with TRBD2 matching 14 bases. CDR1 and CDR2 from the germline V gene are LNHDA and SQIVND (reference sequence). The CDR3 length is 16 residues. Trimming took 4 bases from V and 10 from J; bases not matched to a gene: 9. The CDR3 loop reads CASSTSGTSGSSEQFF. Here the CDR3 DNA reads TGTGCCAGTAGTACCTCGGGGACTAGCGGGAGTTCGGAGCAGTTCTTC.

V and J are TRBV4-3 and TRBJ1-2; 9 bases fit TRBD1. The ends lost 0 bases at V and 7 bases at J; junction bases unmatched: 6. In germline, CDR1 is LGHNA, CDR2 YSLEER. The CDR3 totals 15 residues. The CDR3 loop reads CASSQEGPGQGGYTF. CDR3 nucleotides: TGCGCCAGCAGCCAAGAGGGGCCGGGACAGGGTGGCTACACCTTC.

In its sample, this clone was seen a few times. The chain combines TRBV6-4 with TRBJ2-5; D remains unclear. There are 11 residues in the CDR3. From germline, CDR1 is MRHNA and CDR2 SNTAGT. The V end was cut by 10 bases, the J end by 0 bases, with 6 bases between. The CDR3 sequence is CATRDQETQYF. The CDR3 DNA is TGTGCCACCCGGGACCAAGAGACCCAGTACTTC.

CDR3 amino acids: CASSFSGGTGEAFF. The CDR3 DNA is TGTGCCAGCTCTTTCTCCGGGGGAACCGGTGAAGCTTTCTTT. The rearrangement links TRBV7-9 to TRBJ1-1, with D possibly TRBD1 on 5 matching bases. The V gene's germline CDR1 is SEHNR and CDR2 FQNEAQ (reference sequence). The CDR3 loop spans 14 amino acids. V was shortened by 8 bases and J by 7 bases, with 20 bases between the two germline ends.

This clone was observed a few times. V is TRBV14 and J is TRBJ2-7, with 8 bases that match TRBD1. CDR1 SGHDN and CDR2 FVKESK come from the germline V gene. CDR3 length: 15 residues. V shed 1 base, J shed 2 bases, and the junction held 4 bases outside the gene matches. Here the CDR3 DNA reads TGTGCCAGCAGCCAAGTCGCAGGGGGCCCCTACGAGCAGTACTTC. Residues: CASSQVAGGPYEQYF.

The rearrangement joins TRBV6-5 to TRBJ2-1; D gene ambiguous. The V end lost 5 bases, the J end lost 5 bases, and 13 bases lay between the germline ends. This CDR3 has 14 residues. Germline CDR1 and CDR2: MNHEY and SVGAGI. The CDR3 reads CASSPLPLNNEQFF. CDR3 DNA sequence: TGTGCCAGCAGTCCACTCCCGCTAAACAATGAGCAGTTCTTC.

This clone was counted at least ten times. The V and J genes are TRBV28 and TRBJ2-7; 8 bases match TRBD2. The CDR3 has 14 residues. The J segment lost 7 bases and the V segment lost 8 bases, leaving 13 bases of the junction unmatched. Germline CDR1 reads MDHEN; CDR2 reads SYDVKM. The CDR3 sequence: CASHPTGGPQEQYF. The CDR3 DNA reads TGTGCCAGCCACCCCACGGGAGGGCCCCAAGAGCAGTACTTC.

The chain uses TRBV10-3 and TRBJ2-7, with 8 bases lining up with TRBD2. V gave up 8 bases and J gave up 2 bases; unmatched junction bases: 5. The CDR3 is 13 amino acids. CDR1 and CDR2 (germline): ENHRY, SYGVKD. As DNA, the CDR3 is TGTGCCATCTCGGCGGGGGGTACCTACGAGCAGTACTTC. Translation gives CAISAGGTYEQYF.

This clone was recorded a few times. The gene calls are TRBV2 and TRBJ1-2; 7 bases fit TRBD1. J was trimmed by 7 bases and V by 8 bases; bases with no gene match: 10. CDR1 is SNHLY and CDR2 is FYNNEI in the germline V gene. The CDR3 covers 13 residues. CDR3 DNA: TGTGCCAGCGTAACCACAGGGGATATTGGCTACACCTTC. Protein sequence: CASVTTGDIGYTF.

The sample holds a few counts of this clone. CDR3: CASSPGTGPAEAFF. CDR3 coding DNA: TGTGCCAGCAGCCCCGGGACAGGTCCGGCTGAAGCTTTCTTT. The chain recombines TRBV11-3 with TRBJ1-1; 8 nucleotides match TRBD1. Trimming at V came to 5 bases and at J to 6 bases, leaving 8 bases not matched to a gene. Germline V gives CDR1 SGHNT, CDR2 YENEEA. This CDR3 contains 14 residues. Full variable domain (rest looked up from reference TRBV11-3 and TRBJ1-1): EAGVVQSPRYKIIEKKQPVAFWCNPISGHNTLYWYLQNLGQGPELLIRYENEEAVDDSQLPKDRFSAERLKGVDSTLKIQPAELGDSAVYLCASSPGTGPAEAFFGQGTRLTVV.

This clone occurred a few times. This chain links TRBV11-2 with TRBJ2-5, with 7 nucleotides matching TRBD1. After removal of 1 base from V and 4 bases from J, the junction contained 9 bases not matched to a gene. This CDR3 has 16 residues. Germline lookup yields CDR1 SGHAT and CDR2 FQNNGV. CDR3 sequence: CASSLAVMRGRETQYF. The CDR3 DNA follows: TGTGCCAGCAGCTTAGCTGTTATGAGGGGGCGAGAGACCCAGTACTTC.

This clone has more than one count but fewer than ten. The J gene is TRBJ2-7, the V gene TRBV9; possibly TRBD1 for D (5 bases). Germline lookup yields CDR1 SGDLS and CDR2 YYNGEE. Trimming removed 4 bases from V and 1 base from J, with 12 bases in between. The CDR3 contains 14 residues. The DNA of the CDR3 is TGTGCCAGCAGCCCAGGGCTAACTTCCTACGAGCAGTACTTC. Translating it yields CASSPGLTSYEQYF.

The table lists this clone with a few counts. J is TRBJ2-1 and V is TRBV9, with 8 positions matching TRBD1. Germline values: CDR1 SGDLS, CDR2 YYNGEE. V shed 2 bases, J shed 0 bases, and the junction held 7 bases outside the gene matches. This CDR3 comprises 17 residues. CDR3: CASSVGQGASSYNEQFF. CDR3 bases: TGTGCCAGCAGCGTGGGTCAGGGGGCAAGCTCCTACAATGAGCAGTTCTTC.

This clone was seen a few times. The genes are TRBV7-2 and TRBJ2-1, with TRBD2 identical over 15 bases. The trim removed 5 bases at V and 7 bases at J, leaving 3 bases unmatched. CDR1 and CDR2 from the germline V gene are SGHTA and FQGNSA. CDR3 length: 15 amino acids. For the CDR3, the DNA is TGTGCCAGCAGCCGTGGGACTAGCGGGAGGAATGAGCAGTTCTTC. Translating it yields CASSRGTSGRNEQFF.

CDR3 nucleotide sequence: TGTGCCAGCAGTAAGTTGGGCAAGGAAGCTTTCTTT. This translates into CASSKLGKEAFF. The rearrangement links TRBV7-9 to TRBJ1-1; D call uncertain. The CDR3 totals 12 residues. Germline CDR1 and CDR2: SEHNR and FQNEAQ (reference sequence). Trimming removed 6 bases from V and 8 bases from J, with 13 bases in between.

This clone has only a few counts. This chain connects TRBV5-6 to TRBJ2-7; no reliable D call. The V gene lost 4 bases and the J gene lost 6 bases, with 17 bases spanning the gap. The CDR3 consists of 14 residues. The germline V gene encodes CDR1 SGHDT and CDR2 YYEEEE. In DNA, the CDR3 is TGTGCCAGCAGCCCCACTGCTCCCGAGGTCGAGCAGTACTTC. Translating gives CASSPTAPEVEQYF.